The rows below give T cell receptor beta chains drawn from one sample of a study of blood T cells in healthy people across ages. One entry per CDR3 protein results from TCRdb running MiXCR on the 5' RACE reads. The table lists some 1.8 million distinct CDR3 sequences, more than 35% of them singletons. Sequencing was carried out using blood. The source is a human donor in good health. The CDR3 runs from the conserved cysteine through the conserved F or W. D genes are given only for firm matches. Only part of the rows carry a size: once, few, many, or a class if the clone is expanded.

d_gene	v_gene	j_gene	abundance	CDR3aa	CDR3nt
.	TRBV27	TRBJ2-1	.	CASSYSPSSYNEQFF	TGTGCCAGCAGTTACTCACCGAGCTCCTACAATGAGCAGTTCTTC
TRBD2	TRBV7-2	TRBJ2-5	.	CASSTRLLAIETQYF	TGTGCCAGCAGCACCAGGTTACTAGCGATAGAGACCCAGTACTTC
.	TRBV12-3/TRBV12-4	TRBJ2-7	few	CASSGRAMATENYEQYF	TGTGCCAGCAGCGGCCGGGCGATGGCCACGGAGAACTACGAGCAGTACTTC
.	TRBV7-3	TRBJ1-1	few	CASSLFGGRGNTEAFF	TGTGCCAGCAGCCTCTTTGGGGGGAGAGGGAACACTGAAGCTTTCTTT
.	TRBV12-3/TRBV12-4	TRBJ2-5	few	CASRGIAETQYF	TGTGCCAGCAGAGGGATTGCGGAGACCCAGTACTTC
.	TRBV5-1	TRBJ2-3	.	CASSLGPGTRDTQYF	TGCGCCAGCAGCCTGGGTCCCGGGACCCGAGATACGCAGTATTTT
TRBD2	TRBV6-2/TRBV6-3	TRBJ2-7	.	CASSRAGVTTYEQYF	TGTGCCAGCAGTAGAGCGGGGGTTACAACCTACGAGCAGTACTTC
.	TRBV12-3/TRBV12-4	TRBJ2-5	many	CASSLWASETQYF	TGTGCCAGCAGTTTATGGGCCAGCGAGACCCAGTACTTC
.	TRBV20-1	TRBJ2-3	.	CSARFPPAGDTQYF	TGCAGTGCTAGGTTCCCCCCCGCCGGAGATACGCAGTATTTT
.	TRBV7-9	TRBJ2-1	.	CASLPGESYNEQFF	TGTGCCAGCTTACCGGGGGAATCCTACAATGAGCAGTTCTTC
.	TRBV4-3	TRBJ1-2	.	CASSLDPQPTANYGYTF	TGCGCCAGCAGCCTCGACCCTCAACCGACAGCTAACTATGGCTACACCTTC
.	TRBV7-9	TRBJ1-2	few	CASSSVESGYTF	TGTGCCAGCAGCTCCGTGGAGAGTGGCTACACCTTC
.	TRBV29-1	TRBJ2-7	once	CSVLEGPYEQYF	TGCAGCGTTTTGGAGGGTCCCTACGAGCAGTACTTC
.	TRBV7-2	TRBJ1-1	.	CASSAVTVNTEAFF	TGTGCCAGCAGCGCCGTCACAGTGAACACTGAAGCTTTCTTT
.	TRBV7-2	TRBJ2-5	.	CASSRGVGTTQYF	TGTGCCAGCAGCCGAGGGGTTGGAACGACCCAGTACTTC
.	TRBV5-1	TRBJ2-1	.	CASSLEQGGCNEQFF	TGCGCCAGCAGCTTGGAGCAGGGTGGATGCAATGAGCAGTTCTTC